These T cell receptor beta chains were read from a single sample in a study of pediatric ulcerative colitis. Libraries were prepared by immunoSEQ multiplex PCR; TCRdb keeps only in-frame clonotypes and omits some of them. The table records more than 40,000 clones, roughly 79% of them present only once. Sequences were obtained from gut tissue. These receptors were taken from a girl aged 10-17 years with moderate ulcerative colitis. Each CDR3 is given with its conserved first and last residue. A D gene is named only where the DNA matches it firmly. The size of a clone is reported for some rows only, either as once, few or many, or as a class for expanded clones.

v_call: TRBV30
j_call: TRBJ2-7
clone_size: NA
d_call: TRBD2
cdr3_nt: TGTGCCTGGAGCCCAGGAGCGGGAGGGCTTAGGTACGAGCAGTACTTC
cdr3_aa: CAWSPGAGGLRYEQYF

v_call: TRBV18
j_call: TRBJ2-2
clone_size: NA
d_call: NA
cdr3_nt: TGTGCCAGCTCACCAGGGGTCTACACCGGGGAGCTGTTTTTT
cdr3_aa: CASSPGVYTGELFF

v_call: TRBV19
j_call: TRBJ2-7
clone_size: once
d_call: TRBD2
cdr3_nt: TGTGCCAGTAGTATTAGCGGGAGTTTGTACGAGCAGTACTTC
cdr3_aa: CASSISGSLYEQYF

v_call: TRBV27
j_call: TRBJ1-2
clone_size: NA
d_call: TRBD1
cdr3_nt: TGTGCCAGCAGCCATCGGGACAGGGAGAACTATGGCTACACCTTC
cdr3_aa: CASSHRDRENYGYTF

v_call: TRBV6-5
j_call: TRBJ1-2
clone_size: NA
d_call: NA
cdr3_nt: TGTGCCAGCAGTTACTACCGGGCCCGTCGCGTCTATGGCTACACCTTC
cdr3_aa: CASSYYRARRVYGYTF

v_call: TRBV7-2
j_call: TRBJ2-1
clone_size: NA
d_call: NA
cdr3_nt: TGTGCCAGCAGCTTAGAGTCAGGAAGGGTGAAGCAGTTCTTC
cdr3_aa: CASSLESGRVKQFF

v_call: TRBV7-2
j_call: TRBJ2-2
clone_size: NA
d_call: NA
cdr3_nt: TGTGCCAGCAGCCCCCGAAGCGCCGGGGAGCTGTTTTTT
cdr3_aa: CASSPRSAGELFF

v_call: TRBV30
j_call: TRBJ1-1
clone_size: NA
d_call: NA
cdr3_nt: TGTGCCTGGACCAAGAGCATGAACACTGAAGCTTTCTTT
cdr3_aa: CAWTKSMNTEAFF

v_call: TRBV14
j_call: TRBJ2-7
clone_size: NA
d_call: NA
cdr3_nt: TGTGCCAGCAGCCAAGATCTCCAGGGGGGAGTCTACGAGCAGTACTTC
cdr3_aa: CASSQDLQGGVYEQYF

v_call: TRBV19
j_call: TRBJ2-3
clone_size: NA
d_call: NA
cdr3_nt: TGTGCCATCCAAAAAGCTAGCACAGATACGCAGTATTTT
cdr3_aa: CAIQKASTDTQYF